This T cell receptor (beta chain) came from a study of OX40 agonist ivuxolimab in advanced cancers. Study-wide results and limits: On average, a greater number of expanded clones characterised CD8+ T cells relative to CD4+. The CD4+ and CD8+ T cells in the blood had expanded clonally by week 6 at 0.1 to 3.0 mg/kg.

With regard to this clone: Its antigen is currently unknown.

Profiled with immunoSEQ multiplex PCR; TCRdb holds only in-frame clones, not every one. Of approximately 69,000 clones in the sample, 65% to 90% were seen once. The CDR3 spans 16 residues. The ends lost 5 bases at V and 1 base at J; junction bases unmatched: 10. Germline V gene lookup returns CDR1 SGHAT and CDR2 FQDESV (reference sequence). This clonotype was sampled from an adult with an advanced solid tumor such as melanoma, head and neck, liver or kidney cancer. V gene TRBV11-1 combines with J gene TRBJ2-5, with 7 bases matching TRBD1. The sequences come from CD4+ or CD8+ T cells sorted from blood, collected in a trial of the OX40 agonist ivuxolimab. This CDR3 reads CASSPGTESFQETQYF. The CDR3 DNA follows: TGTGCCAGCAGCCCCGGGACAGAGTCCTTCCAAGAGACCCAGTACTTC. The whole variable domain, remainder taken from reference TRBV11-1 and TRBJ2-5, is EAEVAQSPRYKITEKSQAVAFWCDPISGHATLYWYRQILGQGPELLVQFQDESVVDDSQLPKDRFSAERLKGVDSTLKIQPAELGDSAMYLCASSPGTESFQETQYFGPGTRLLVL.